These T cell receptor beta chains were read from a single sample in a study of T cell responses to AZD1222 COVID-19 vaccine. Measured with immunoSEQ multiplex PCR; TCRdb has only the in-frame clones, and not every one. This table has about 140,000 clones, 90% to 95% appearing once. Here the sequenced sample was peripheral blood, taken 28 days after the second AZD1222 dose. Source of these receptors: an adult who received the AZD1222 COVID-19 vaccine. Both conserved end residues are part of each CDR3. A D gene is named only where the DNA matches it firmly. Only some rows state a clone size, as once, few, many or a class for expanded clones.

D: .
V: TRBV6-2/TRBV6-3
J: TRBJ1-2
size: .
DNA: TGTGCCATCACCCCCCAGGGGAACTATGGCTACACCTTC
CDR3: CAITPQGNYGYTF

D: .
V: TRBV4-2
J: TRBJ1-6
size: .
DNA: TGTGCCAGCAGCCAAGACGGAGCGAGTCATTCACCCCTCCACTTT
CDR3: CASSQDGASHSPLHF

D: .
V: TRBV5-1
J: TRBJ2-2
size: few
DNA: TGCGCCAGCCACGCGTCCGGACTAACGAACACCGGGGAGCTGTTTTTT
CDR3: CASHASGLTNTGELFF

D: .
V: TRBV19
J: TRBJ2-2
size: .
DNA: TGTGCCAGTAGTATAGAAGGTCGGGAGAACACCGGGGAGCTGTTTTTT
CDR3: CASSIEGRENTGELFF

D: .
V: TRBV6-1
J: TRBJ1-1
size: .
DNA: TGTGCCAGCAGTGAACAGGGTTTGACTGAAGCTTTCTTT
CDR3: CASSEQGLTEAFF

D: TRBD1
V: TRBV29-1
J: TRBJ2-7
size: .
DNA: TGCAGCGTTGAAGAAGGGGGAGGGACAGGGGTCCGCGGCGAGCAGTACTTC
CDR3: CSVEEGGGTGVRGEQYF

D: TRBD1
V: TRBV2
J: TRBJ1-4
size: .
DNA: TGTGCCAGCAGTGAACGGGCCAGGGGGCAAAAACTGTTTTTT
CDR3: CASSERARGQKLFF

D: .
V: TRBV5-6
J: TRBJ2-5
size: few
DNA: TGTGCCAGCAGCTTGGGACAGCAAGAGACCCAGTACTTC
CDR3: CASSLGQQETQYF

D: .
V: TRBV19
J: TRBJ1-1
size: .
DNA: TGTGCCAGTAGGAATCCCGGACAGTACACTGAAGCTTTCTTT
CDR3: CASRNPGQYTEAFF

D: .
V: TRBV7-6
J: TRBJ2-5
size: .
DNA: TGTGCCAGCAGCTTAAATTCGGGCCAAGAGACCCAGTACTTC
CDR3: CASSLNSGQETQYF

D: .
V: TRBV7-8
J: TRBJ1-1
size: .
DNA: TGTGCCAGCAGCTTCCTGAGGGGAGAGGACCTGAACACTGAAGCTTTCTTT
CDR3: CASSFLRGEDLNTEAFF

D: .
V: TRBV7-2
J: TRBJ1-4
size: .
DNA: TGTGCCAGCAGCCCCCGGGTGGGTGAAAAACTGTTTTTT
CDR3: CASSPRVGEKLFF

D: .
V: TRBV6-6
J: TRBJ2-7
size: .
DNA: TGTGCCAGCAGTTCATACAGGACACCTATTCCAAACGAGCAGTACTTC
CDR3: CASSSYRTPIPNEQYF

D: .
V: TRBV7-2
J: TRBJ2-4
size: .
DNA: TGTGCCAGCAGCTTAGACAGGGGTGGAGGGGACATTCAGTACTTC
CDR3: CASSLDRGGGDIQYF

D: TRBD2
V: TRBV2
J: TRBJ2-7
size: .
DNA: TGTGCCAGCAGTAGCGGACTAGCCCGCGAGCAGTACTTC
CDR3: CASSSGLAREQYF

D: .
V: TRBV4-2
J: TRBJ1-4
size: .
DNA: TGTGCCAGCAGCCAAGATTCGGGGAATCGTGAAAAACTGTTTTTT
CDR3: CASSQDSGNREKLFF

D: .
V: TRBV6-5
J: TRBJ1-1
size: .
DNA: TGTGCCAGCAGTAGAGTGGGGAACACTGAAGCTTTCTTT
CDR3: CASSRVGNTEAFF

D: TRBD1
V: TRBV29-1
J: TRBJ2-7
size: .
DNA: TGCAGCGGTTCGGACAGGGGGGTAGCCTACGAGCAGTACTTC
CDR3: CSGSDRGVAYEQYF

D: .
V: TRBV4-3
J: TRBJ1-2
size: .
DNA: TGCGCCAGCAGCCAAGAGTACTCGGACTATGGCTACACCTTC
CDR3: CASSQEYSDYGYTF

D: .
V: TRBV7-2
J: TRBJ1-5
size: .
DNA: TGTGCCAGCAGCTTATACAGATATCAGCCCCAGCATTTT
CDR3: CASSLYRYQPQHF

D: .
V: TRBV11-2
J: TRBJ1-1
size: .
DNA: TGTGCCAGCAGCCCAAAAGGGACGGTATATGAAGCTTTCTTT
CDR3: CASSPKGTVYEAFF

D: TRBD1
V: TRBV19
J: TRBJ1-2
size: .
DNA: TGTGCCAGCCAATTTAGACAGGGAGTCTCTCTGCTTGGCTACACCTTC
CDR3: CASQFRQGVSLLGYTF

D: .
V: TRBV11-3
J: TRBJ2-1
size: once
DNA: TGTGCCAGCAGTCAGGGCCGTGGGCAGTTCTTC
CDR3: CASSQGRGQFF

D: .
V: TRBV18
J: TRBJ2-1
size: .
DNA: TGTGCCAGCTCACTCGGCGGAGGCCCCTACAATGAGCAGTTCTTC
CDR3: CASSLGGGPYNEQFF

D: .
V: TRBV7-9
J: TRBJ2-3
size: .
DNA: TGTGCCAGCAGCTTCAGCACAGATACGCAGTATTTT
CDR3: CASSFSTDTQYF

D: TRBD1
V: TRBV18
J: TRBJ1-2
size: .
DNA: TGTGCCAGCTCACCTCCAGGGGGCCCTAACTATGGCTACACCTTC
CDR3: CASSPPGGPNYGYTF

D: .
V: TRBV18
J: TRBJ1-2
size: few
DNA: TGTGCCAGCTCACCACCCGATTCGCAGAAGAATGGCTACACCTTC
CDR3: CASSPPDSQKNGYTF

D: .
V: TRBV9
J: TRBJ1-5
size: .
DNA: TGTGCCAGCAGCGCGGGACCGGGGAATAGCAATCAGCCCCAGCATTTT
CDR3: CASSAGPGNSNQPQHF

D: .
V: TRBV18
J: TRBJ1-1
size: .
DNA: TGTGCCAGCCGTAAAGTAGGGGATGAAGCTTTCTTT
CDR3: CASRKVGDEAFF

D: TRBD2
V: TRBV3-1/TRBV3-2
J: TRBJ2-5
size: .
DNA: TGTGCCAGCAGCCAAGGCAAGCGGGGGCTCCAAGAGACCCAGTACTTC
CDR3: CASSQGKRGLQETQYF

D: TRBD1
V: TRBV19
J: TRBJ2-6
size: .
DNA: TGTGCCAGTAGTGTACGGACAGGGAAAGATAGCTCTGGGGCCAACGTCCTGACTTTC
CDR3: CASSVRTGKDSSGANVLTF

D: TRBD1
V: TRBV7-8
J: TRBJ2-7
size: .
DNA: TGTGCCAGCAGCTTAAGGGCCGCGTCAGGGGGCAACGAGCAGTACTTC
CDR3: CASSLRAASGGNEQYF

D: .
V: TRBV19
J: TRBJ2-7
size: few
DNA: TGTGCCAGTAGTATTGGTCAGTTAACCTACGAGCAGTACTTC
CDR3: CASSIGQLTYEQYF

D: .
V: TRBV9
J: TRBJ2-1
size: once
DNA: TGTGCCAGCAGCGTGGGGCTAACCCTTACTAACAATGAGCAGTTCTTC
CDR3: CASSVGLTLTNNEQFF

D: TRBD2
V: TRBV9
J: TRBJ2-7
size: .
DNA: TGTGCCAGCAGCGTAGCCATAGCGGGGGAGCAGTACTTC
CDR3: CASSVAIAGEQYF

D: .
V: TRBV9
J: TRBJ2-3
size: once
DNA: TGTGCCAGCGCACCACGGGACCGAGGAACAGATACGCAGTATTTT
CDR3: CASAPRDRGTDTQYF

D: .
V: TRBV29-1
J: TRBJ2-1
size: .
DNA: TGCAGCGTTGGAATTCCATCGGTTGAGCAGTTCTTC
CDR3: CSVGIPSVEQFF

D: TRBD2
V: TRBV6-4
J: TRBJ2-5
size: once
DNA: TGTGCCAGCAGTCCCCCTCCCGGACTAGCGGGAGAGACCCAGTACTTC
CDR3: CASSPPPGLAGETQYF

D: TRBD1
V: TRBV9
J: TRBJ1-2
size: .
DNA: TGTGCCAGCAGCGTAGCGTCGACAGGGTACGAGGGCTACACCTTC
CDR3: CASSVASTGYEGYTF

D: TRBD1
V: TRBV4-1
J: TRBJ1-4
size: .
DNA: TGCGCCAGCAGCCGCACACAGGGGGGTGGGGAAAAACTGTTTTTT
CDR3: CASSRTQGGGEKLFF

D: .
V: TRBV2
J: TRBJ1-4
size: .
DNA: TGTGCCAGCAATCTCGGGGTTGGGGAAAAACTGTTTTTT
CDR3: CASNLGVGEKLFF

D: .
V: TRBV7-8
J: TRBJ1-5
size: .
DNA: TGTGCCAGCAGCTTAGTGTCGAATCAGCCCCAGCATTTT
CDR3: CASSLVSNQPQHF

D: .
V: TRBV7-2
J: TRBJ2-7
size: .
DNA: TGTGCCAGCAGCCCCCAGGGTCAAGAGCAGTACTTC
CDR3: CASSPQGQEQYF

D: .
V: TRBV7-9
J: TRBJ2-1
size: .
DNA: TGTGCCAGCAGCTTAGCGGGGTCAAACAATGAGCAGTTCTTC
CDR3: CASSLAGSNNEQFF

D: .
V: TRBV5-6
J: TRBJ2-7
size: .
DNA: TGTGCCAGCAGCTTGGGAAGGGTAGACACCCTGGACTACGAGCAGTACTTC
CDR3: CASSLGRVDTLDYEQYF

D: TRBD1
V: TRBV5-4
J: TRBJ2-7
size: few
DNA: TGTGCCAGCAGCTTGTTGACAGGGGCCTACGAGCAGTACTTC
CDR3: CASSLLTGAYEQYF

D: .
V: TRBV7-9
J: TRBJ2-6
size: .
DNA: TGTGCCAGCAGCTTAAAAGGCGGCTCTGGGGCCAACGTCCTGACTTTC
CDR3: CASSLKGGSGANVLTF

D: .
V: TRBV25-1
J: TRBJ2-1
size: .
DNA: TGTGCCAGCAGTGAATCCGCCGGGGCTTTTTACAATGAGCAGTTCTTC
CDR3: CASSESAGAFYNEQFF

D: .
V: TRBV5-6
J: TRBJ1-3
size: .
DNA: TGTGCCAGCAGCTTTGTCAGCCACTCTGGAAACACCATATATTTT
CDR3: CASSFVSHSGNTIYF

D: .
V: TRBV6-5
J: TRBJ1-2
size: .
DNA: TGTGCCAGCAGGGTAGGGGCGGACTATGGCTACACCTTC
CDR3: CASRVGADYGYTF

D: .
V: TRBV18
J: TRBJ2-2
size: .
DNA: TGTGCCAGCTCACCGACCTCAGCCGGGGAGCTGTTTTTT
CDR3: CASSPTSAGELFF

D: TRBD1
V: TRBV28
J: TRBJ1-3
size: once
DNA: TGTGCCAGCAGTACAGGGGGCGTTGGAAACACCATATATTTT
CDR3: CASSTGGVGNTIYF

D: .
V: TRBV4-1
J: TRBJ2-7
size: .
DNA: TGCGCCAGCAGCCCGGGTAGCGGACCCGACTCCTACGAGCAGTACTTC
CDR3: CASSPGSGPDSYEQYF